The TCR beta chain under discussion was sequenced for a study of CD8+ T cells in alopecia areata. The germline gives CDR1 MGHRA, CDR2 YSYEKL. This CDR3 region has 11 residues. Trimming took off 1 base at V and 13 bases at J, with 8 bases between the two ends. Sequencing relied on a cDNA template that was reverse transcribed from extracted RNA. Using immunoSEQ multiplex PCR, the repertoire was profiled, and TCRdb retains in-frame clones only, with some absent. Here the sample spans approximately 150,000 clones, approximately 87% being singletons. Whole-study results and caveats: Normal-skin resident alphabeta T cells also appear among scalp sample sequences.

About this clone itself: Its antigen is unknown.

The specimen comprised CD8+ T cells sorted from blood, sampled at week 0. The rearrangement links TRBV4-1 to TRBJ2-1; D not resolved. The source is a human donor with alopecia areata. CDR3: CASSQGGPQFF. CDR3 DNA: TGCGCCAGCAGCCAAGGAGGTCCCCAGTTCTTC.